One sample yielded the 18 T cell receptor beta chains listed below, sequenced in a study of coeliac disease. Produced via immunoSEQ multiplex PCR; TCRdb's table is partial and in-frame only. This sample carries thousands of clones, 62% of them seen once, and the ten largest clones take approximately 21%. Specimen: lymphocytes from the gut lamina propria. The receptor source for this set is a man between 60 and 75 years old with celiac disease on a gluten-free diet.

V usage is TRBV6-1 and J usage is TRBJ1-1; TRBD1 matches at 11 bases. Germline V gives CDR1 MNHNS, CDR2 SASEGT. This CDR3 has 15 amino acids. Trimming cost V 5 bases and J 5 bases; bases outside gene matches: 7. The CDR3, as DNA: TGTGCCAGCAGTTTATCGGGACAGGGGGAGACTGAAGCTTTCTTT. Translating it yields CASSLSGQGETEAFF.

This chain links TRBV7-2 with TRBJ1-3; D ambiguous. V was pared by 4 bases and J by 4 bases, with 17 bases between. Per the germline V gene, CDR1 is SGHTA and CDR2 is FQGNSA. This CDR3 is 16 amino acids long. CDR3 coding DNA: TGTGCCAGCAGCTCCAAGAGAGGGCACGCCGGAAACACCATATATTTT. This codes for CASSSKRGHAGNTIYF.

This clone was detected a few times. This chain uses TRBV7-9 with TRBJ1-2, with D maybe TRBD1 (5 bases). Germline assignment: CDR1 SEHNR and CDR2 FQNEAQ (reference sequence). This CDR3 region has 15 residues. Trimming pared 0 bases from V and 4 bases from J, leaving 12 bases between. The chain's CDR3 is CASSLALTGPYGYTF. The CDR3 DNA reads as TGTGCCAGCAGCTTAGCGCTCACAGGCCCCTATGGCTACACCTTC.

This sequence joins TRBV5-1 and TRBJ2-5; TRBD2 aligns across 7 bases. Germline CDR1 is SGHRS and CDR2 is YFSETQ. This CDR3 spans 17 amino acids. V shed 4 bases, J shed 2 bases, and the junction held 14 bases outside the gene matches. CDR3 loop: CASSEGLVQRGQETQYF. The CDR3 DNA is TGCGCCAGCAGCGAAGGGCTCGTACAGCGGGGACAAGAGACCCAGTACTTC.

The V call is TRBV19, the J call TRBJ2-7, with D tentatively TRBD2 (6 bases). Germline CDR1 and CDR2: LNHDA and SQIVND (reference sequence). Trimming stripped 8 bases from V and 0 bases from J, with 14 bases between. This CDR3 is 14 amino acids long. The CDR3 DNA sequence: TGTGCCAGTTTCCGGGAGAGGCCCTCCTACGAGCAGTACTTC. It specifies CASFRERPSYEQYF.

This clone turned up a few times. The V call is TRBV15, the J call TRBJ1-1; tentative D call: TRBD1 (6 bases). Looked up from germline, CDR1 is LNHNV and CDR2 is YYDKDF (reference sequence). V lost 5 bases and J 4 bases, leaving 14 bases between the germline ends. This CDR3 is built from 14 residues. Here the CDR3 DNA reads TGTGCCACCAGCGGTCCAGGGGTCTTCACTGAAGCTTTCTTT. Translating gives CATSGPGVFTEAFF.

CDR3: CASTPLGVMNSPLHF. The DNA for the CDR3 is TGTGCCAGCACGCCTCTCGGGGTTATGAATTCACCCCTCCACTTT. This chain connects TRBV6-5 to TRBJ1-6; D remains ambiguous. This CDR3 is 15 amino acids long. V dropped 7 bases and J dropped 7 bases, with 17 bases sitting between them. CDR1 and CDR2 from the germline V gene are MNHEY and SVGAGI.

This chain connects TRBV13 to TRBJ1-1; 7 bases are a match to TRBD1. The J segment lost 10 bases and the V segment lost 0 bases, leaving 5 bases of the junction unmatched. Looked up from germline, CDR1 is PRHDT and CDR2 is FYEKMQ (reference sequence). The CDR3 loop spans 13 amino acids. The CDR3 reads CASSLGRGRRAFF. CDR3 in DNA: TGTGCCAGCAGCTTAGGGAGGGGGCGAAGAGCTTTCTTT.

The chain couples TRBV6-1 to TRBJ2-7, with 7 positions matching TRBD1. Germline V CDR1 and CDR2: MNHNS, SASEGT. This CDR3 has 15 residues. The trim removed 4 bases at V and 1 base at J, leaving 7 bases unmatched. The CDR3: CASSVGGSQSYEQYF. For the CDR3, the DNA is TGTGCCAGCAGTGTAGGGGGCAGTCAGTCCTACGAGCAGTACTTC.

The chain has TRBV28 and TRBJ2-3; D not certain. Trimming took off 3 bases at V and 0 bases at J, with 4 bases between the two ends. This CDR3 is built from 13 residues. Germline lookup yields CDR1 MDHEN and CDR2 SYDVKM. This CDR3 is CASSLSSTDTQYF. As DNA, the CDR3 is TGTGCCAGCAGTTTGTCTAGCACAGATACGCAGTATTTT.

This chain joins TRBV30 and TRBJ2-3; a weak D match, TRBD1 (6 bases). Trimming took 3 bases from V and 10 from J, leaving 14 bases between them. The CDR3 loop spans 12 amino acids. Looked up from germline, CDR1 is GTSNPN and CDR2 is SVGIG (reference sequence). CDR3: CAWRSVQGAQYF. The DNA for the CDR3 is TGTGCCTGGAGATCGGTACAGGGAGCGCAGTATTTT.

The chain recombines TRBV5-8 with TRBJ1-5; D unclear. This CDR3 region has 14 residues. Per germline, CDR1 SGHTS and CDR2 YDEGEE. V lost 0 bases to trimming and J lost 4 bases, with 8 bases between them. In DNA form, the CDR3 reads TGTGCCAGCAGCTTGGCGTACGGTAATCAGCCCCAGCATTTT. The encoded protein is CASSLAYGNQPQHF.

A few counts support this clone. The chain combines TRBV9 with TRBJ1-1, with unresolved D. The ends were cut back, 4 bases at V and 1 base at J, with 17 bases in the middle. The CDR3 contains 16 residues. Germline CDR1 and CDR2: SGDLS and YYNGEE. CDR3 DNA: TGTGCCAGCAGCTCCCCTCCCCCGGGGAAGAACACTGAAGCTTTCTTT. Translated: CASSSPPPGKNTEAFF.

The V and J genes are TRBV27 and TRBJ2-1, with a weak D call TRBD2 (5 bases). The germline CDR1 and CDR2 sequences are MNHEY and SMNVEV (reference sequence). CDR3 size: 17 residues. Trimming removed 4 bases from V and 7 bases from J, with 23 bases in between. CDR3 sequence: CASSSGSSLAVWNEQFF. The CDR3 DNA sequence: TGTGCCAGCAGTTCAGGATCGTCTCTAGCAGTGTGGAATGAGCAGTTCTTC.

This chain uses TRBV27 with TRBJ2-5; no reliable D call. The CDR3 runs 13 residues. Germline CDR1 reads MNHEY; CDR2 reads SMNVEV (reference sequence). V was shortened by 0 bases and J by 5 bases, with 7 bases between the two germline ends. CDR3: CASSLSVAETQYF. DNA for the CDR3: TGTGCCAGCAGTTTATCGGTCGCGGAGACCCAGTACTTC.

Remarks on this clone: One end of the junction varies from germline; a read error may be responsible. V is TRBV27 and J is TRBJ2-3; possible D gene TRBD2, 6 bases. The germline CDR1 and CDR2 sequences are MNHEY and SMNVEV (reference sequence). This CDR3 has 17 amino acids. As DNA, the CDR3 is TGTGCCAGCAGCTTATTTTTTCGGGGGAAAAGCACAGATACGCAGTATTTT. Protein sequence: CASSLFFRGKSTDTQYF.

In this sample, this clone turned up a few times. The V call is TRBV7-2, the J call TRBJ2-7; TRBD2 is a possible D gene (5 bases). The CDR3 loop spans 13 amino acids. Germline CDR1 reads SGHTA; CDR2 reads FQGNSA. The V and J ends lost 5 bases and 3 bases respectively, with 11 bases between them. Written as DNA, the CDR3 is TGTGCCAGCAGCCCTCGCCGGGGCTACGAGCAGTACTTC. Protein product: CASSPRRGYEQYF.

V gene TRBV5-6 combines with J gene TRBJ2-7; 7 positions agree with TRBD1. This CDR3 region has 13 residues. Germline V gene lookup returns CDR1 SGHDT and CDR2 YYEEEE. Trimming removed 4 bases from V and 2 bases from J; junction bases left unmatched: 3. CDR3 loop: CASSDRAPYEQYF. The CDR3 DNA sequence: TGTGCCAGCAGCGACAGGGCCCCCTACGAGCAGTACTTC.